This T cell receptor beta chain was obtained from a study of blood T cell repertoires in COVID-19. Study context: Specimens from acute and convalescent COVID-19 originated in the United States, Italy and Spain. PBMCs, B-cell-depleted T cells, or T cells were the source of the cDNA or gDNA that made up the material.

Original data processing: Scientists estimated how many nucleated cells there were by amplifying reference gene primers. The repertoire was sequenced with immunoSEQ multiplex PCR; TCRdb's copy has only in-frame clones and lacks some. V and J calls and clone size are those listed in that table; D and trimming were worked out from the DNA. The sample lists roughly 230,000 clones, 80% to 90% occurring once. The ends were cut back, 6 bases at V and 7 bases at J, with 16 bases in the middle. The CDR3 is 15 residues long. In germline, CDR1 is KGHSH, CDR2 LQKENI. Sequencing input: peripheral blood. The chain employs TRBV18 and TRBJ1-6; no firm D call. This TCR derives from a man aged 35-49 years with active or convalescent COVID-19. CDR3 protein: CASSPREATNSPLHF. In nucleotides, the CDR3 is TGTGCCAGCTCTCCCCGGGAAGCGACAAATTCACCCCTCCACTTT.